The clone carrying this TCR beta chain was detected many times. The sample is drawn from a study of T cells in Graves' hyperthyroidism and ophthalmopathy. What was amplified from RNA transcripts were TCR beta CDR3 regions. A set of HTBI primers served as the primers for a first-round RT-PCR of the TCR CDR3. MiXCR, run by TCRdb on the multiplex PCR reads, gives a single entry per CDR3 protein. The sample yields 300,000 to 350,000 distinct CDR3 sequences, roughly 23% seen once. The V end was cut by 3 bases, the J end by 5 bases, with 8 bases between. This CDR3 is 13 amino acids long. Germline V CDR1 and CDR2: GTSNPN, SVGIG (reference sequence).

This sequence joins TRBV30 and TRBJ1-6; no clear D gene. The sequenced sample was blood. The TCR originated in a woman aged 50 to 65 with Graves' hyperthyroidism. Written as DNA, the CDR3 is TGTGCCTGGAGAAGGGCCGATAATTCACCCCTCCACTTT. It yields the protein CAWRRADNSPLHF.